This T cell receptor beta chain was captured by sequencing in a study of CD8+ T cells in alopecia areata (dated by TCRdb to 2016 to 2019). Context from the whole study: Treated patients were enrolled in an open-label pilot trial of oral tofacitinib at 5 to 10 mg twice daily for moderate-to-severe alopecia areata. High-throughput TCRbeta sequencing was used to examine T cell clonal expansion in alopecia areata in both the C3H/HeJ mouse model and human patients. For the treated patients, the SALT score, which quantifies what percentage of scalp surface area is affected, served as the measure of disease severity. Tofacitinib was given for 6 to 18 months, followed by 6 months of follow-up off drug to assess delayed response and recurrence. In humans, TCRbeta sequencing was performed on scalp tissue and on sorted CD4+ and CD8+ peripheral blood T cells from healthy controls and from patients with patchy or totalis/universalis alopecia areata. Tofacitinib-treated patients had biopsies at baseline and at 4 and 24 weeks of treatment, with a later scalp biopsy in several patients. RNA came from the PAXgene miRNA kit for fixed scalp, the miRNeasy kit for PBMCs, and the RNeasy kit for mouse skin. Amplification of TCRbeta CDR3 regions was done by immunoSEQ multiplex PCR using 35 Vbeta forward primers and 13 Jbeta reverse primers. Scalp clonality was compared among normal scalp (n=4), patchy alopecia areata scalp (n=8), and alopecia totalis/universalis scalp (n=8).

The meaning of the sample's treatment or condition label: oral pan-JAK inhibitor, 5-10 mg twice daily. Peripheral blood and lesional scalp punch biopsies were obtained from patients with alopecia areata. After PBMCs were isolated by density centrifugation and stained for CD3, CD4 and CD8, a FACSAria was used to sort CD4+ and CD8+ T cells. This clone has a handful of counts. Its recognized antigen is unknown. One base away there is no much larger clone; base qualities are not given. Broad study findings and their caveats: Compared with mice, TCR sequences shared between patients were less clear, possibly partly because of HLA diversity across the patient population. During tofacitinib treatment, many expanded lesional clones stuck around in both scalp and blood, and this persistence may partly explain why relapse happens after treatment is stopped. Tofacitinib significantly decreased scalp clonality and the number of expanded CD8+ clones among the top 100 scalp clones. Because the treated cohort was small and had just a single nonresponder, larger studies are needed to establish links between baseline CD8+ expansion and response. Lesional scalp, especially in alopecia totalis/universalis, showed higher clonality and more expanded CD8+ clones than normal scalp, suggesting antigenic drive. Scalp TCR repertoire analysis is complicated because resident alphabeta T cells in normal human skin are also sequenced, whereas mouse skin is dominated by gammadelta T cells.

The method behind the library was the immunoSEQ multiplex PCR assay. To provide template for TCR sequencing, every sample had RNA extracted and reverse transcribed into cDNA. SuperScript III was used to make first-strand cDNA, primed with a 2:1 mix of oligo-dT and random hexamers. A synthetic immune receptor repertoire was used to assess amplification bias, and residual bias was removed computationally. The paper's data handling went like this. Raw reads were preprocessed for error removal, and CDR3 was defined according to IMGT conventions as running from the conserved cysteine to phenylalanine. Clonality was computed by normalizing Shannon entropy by log2 of the number of productive unique TCRs and subtracting the result from 1. CD4 or CD8 identity of scalp clones was inferred by cross-referencing scalp TCRbeta sequences with sorted blood CD4 and CD8 repertoires. TCRdb provides this immuneACCESS table in a form limited to in-frame rearrangements. Some clones are lacking; in checked studies, under half of them reflect an unresolved V gene, and why the rest are absent is not known. Clone size and V and J calls were adopted from that table, with D and trimming inferred from the DNA. The sample yields some 190,000 clones; roughly 46% were counted once. The top ten clonotypes cover over 9.5% of the sample.

CDR1 and CDR2 (SGHNT, YYREEE) derive from the germline V gene (reference sequence). Cut back by 4 bases and 0 bases, the V and J ends lie 11 bases apart. There are 14 amino acids in the CDR3, from cysteine to phenylalanine inclusive. The read is trimmed to its CDR3 DNA, 42 bases read in frame from base 1. The TCR sequence derives from a human donor with alopecia areata. The sample consisted of CD8+ T cells sorted from blood, taken around week 53, from a patient treated with tofacitinib. The chain couples TRBV5-4 to TRBJ2-7, with no confidently assigned D gene. The CDR3 region: CASSVVGSSYEQYF. The nucleotide sequence is TGTGCCAGCAGCGTAGTGGGTAGCTCCTACGAGCAGTACTTC.